The clone carrying this TCR beta chain is a singleton in its sample. The target antigen is unknown. Measured with immunoSEQ multiplex PCR; TCRdb has only the in-frame clones, and not every one. The sample holds about 160,000 clones, roughly nine tenths seen once. The data stem from a study of T cell responses to AZD1222 COVID-19 vaccine. Study findings and constraints: Females outnumbered males among donors, who were mostly white British; clonal diversity was possibly underestimated. Spike-spanning, vaccine-associated CD4 TCRs were dominant at 160-218 and 743-854. The study sampled repertoires only after the peak T cell response.

This CDR3 region has 16 residues. J lost 2 bases, V lost 11 bases, and 16 bases had no gene match. Germline lookup yields CDR1 MRHNA and CDR2 SNTAGT. The rearrangement links TRBV6-4 to TRBJ1-2; TRBD1 matches 8 bases. This receptor was identified in an adult in good health. The material sequenced was peripheral blood, taken on day 0 of MenACWY control vaccination. The CDR3, as DNA: TGTGCCCCCAGGGGGCAGCACTCAATTCACAACTATGGCTACACCTTC. Its protein product is CAPRGQHSIHNYGYTF.